The 7 T cell receptor beta chains below all came from one sample that was sequenced in a study of T cell repertoires in ileal Crohn's disease. The table came from immunoSEQ multiplex PCR; TCRdb's copy has only in-frame clones and leaves some out. In the table there are roughly 15,000 clones, more than 75% of which are singletons. This sample's time point: inflamed ileum from the surgical specimen. Sequencing used ileal tissue. The receptors were gathered from an adult with Crohn's disease.

This clone has only one observation. DNA of the CDR3: TGTGCCAGCTCACCAGAGCGATCTGGGGCCAACGTCCTGACTTTC. Protein sequence: CASSPERSGANVLTF. The chain is built from TRBV18 and TRBJ2-6; D gene unclear. Germline V gene data show CDR1 as KGHSH and CDR2 as LQKENI. The ends were cut back, 2 bases at V and 1 base at J, with 6 bases in the middle. CDR3 length: 15 residues.

This clone was seen only once. The rearrangement joins TRBV6-1 to TRBJ2-5; TRBD1 agrees at 7 bases. Per the germline V gene, CDR1 is MNHNS and CDR2 is SASEGT. The V and J ends lost 4 bases and 7 bases, in that order; junction bases with no gene match: 12. CDR3 length: 15 residues. CDR3 residues: CASSGETGRKLTQYF. The CDR3 nucleotides are TGTGCCAGCAGTGGCGAGACAGGGCGCAAGCTGACCCAGTACTTC.

V and J are TRBV7-9 and TRBJ1-5; perhaps TRBD1 as D (5 bases). Germline V gene sequence: CDR1 SEHNR, CDR2 FQNEAQ (reference sequence). Trimming stripped 1 base from V and 7 bases from J, with 14 bases between. The CDR3 is made up of 15 amino acids. The CDR3 DNA follows: TGTGCCAGCAGCTTAGGGACGGCAGAGGGGCAGCCCCAGCATTTT. Its protein product is CASSLGTAEGQPQHF. Complete variable domain (other parts from reference TRBV7-9 and TRBJ1-5): DTGVSQNPRHKITKRGQNVTFRCDPISEHNRLYWYRQTLGQGPEFLTYFQNEAQLEKSRLLSDRFSAERPKGSFSTLEIQRTEQGDSAMYLCASSLGTAEGQPQHFGDGTRLSIL.

This clone was detected only a few times. This chain joins TRBV6-6 and TRBJ2-2; D remains ambiguous. Germline CDR1 and CDR2: MNHNY and SVGAGI (reference sequence). The V gene lost 8 bases and the J gene lost 6 bases, with 4 bases spanning the gap. CDR3 length equals 10 residues. CDR3 in amino acids: CASEAGELFF. The CDR3 nucleotides read TGTGCCAGCGAAGCCGGGGAGCTGTTTTTT.

The gene calls are TRBV4-1 and TRBJ2-7; D tentatively reads TRBD1 or TRBD2 (5 bases each). Trimming removed 1 base from V and 4 bases from J, with 14 bases in between. There are 15 residues in the CDR3. Germline CDR1 MGHRA, CDR2 YSYEKL. CDR3: CASSQARDGPYEQYF. CDR3 bases: TGCGCCAGCAGCCAAGCAAGGGACGGCCCGTACGAGCAGTACTTC.

Concerning this clone: An end of the junction differs from the germline gene, which may be a read error. The chain carries TRBV11-2 and TRBJ2-7; TRBD2 aligns across 9 bases. The CDR3 is 15 amino acids. Germline loops: CDR1 SGHAT, CDR2 FQNNGV. The CDR3, as DNA: TGTGCCAGCAGCTCTCGACTAGCGGTGTCCTACGGGCAGTACTTC. Translating gives CASSSRLAVSYGQYF.

The J gene is TRBJ2-5, the V gene TRBV5-1; D might be TRBD2 (6 bases). The CDR3 runs to 17 residues. Trimming removed 0 bases at V and 2 bases at J, with 17 bases between. CDR1 and CDR2 from the germline V gene are SGHRS and YFSETQ. In DNA, the CDR3 is TGCGCCAGCAGCTTGGGAATGAATCAGGCGGGACAAGAGACCCAGTACTTC. It codes for CASSLGMNQAGQETQYF.